This T cell receptor beta chain came from a study of identical twins. MiXCR, run by TCRdb on the 5' RACE reads, gives a single entry per CDR3 protein. The table lists approximately 210,000 distinct CDR3 sequences, 9.4% of them singletons. In this sample, this clonotype turned up once. V was pared by 4 bases and J by 6 bases, with 12 bases between. CDR1 and CDR2 (germline): MNHNS, SASEGT. This CDR3 has 13 residues. The V call is TRBV6-1, the J call TRBJ1-1; no clear D gene. The sequencing sample was made of memory (CD45RO+) T cells sorted from blood. The sequence was obtained from a woman under 30 in good health. CDR3 sequence reads: CASSVNPGAEAFF. The DNA for the CDR3 is TGTGCCAGCAGTGTGAATCCCGGCGCTGAAGCTTTCTTT.